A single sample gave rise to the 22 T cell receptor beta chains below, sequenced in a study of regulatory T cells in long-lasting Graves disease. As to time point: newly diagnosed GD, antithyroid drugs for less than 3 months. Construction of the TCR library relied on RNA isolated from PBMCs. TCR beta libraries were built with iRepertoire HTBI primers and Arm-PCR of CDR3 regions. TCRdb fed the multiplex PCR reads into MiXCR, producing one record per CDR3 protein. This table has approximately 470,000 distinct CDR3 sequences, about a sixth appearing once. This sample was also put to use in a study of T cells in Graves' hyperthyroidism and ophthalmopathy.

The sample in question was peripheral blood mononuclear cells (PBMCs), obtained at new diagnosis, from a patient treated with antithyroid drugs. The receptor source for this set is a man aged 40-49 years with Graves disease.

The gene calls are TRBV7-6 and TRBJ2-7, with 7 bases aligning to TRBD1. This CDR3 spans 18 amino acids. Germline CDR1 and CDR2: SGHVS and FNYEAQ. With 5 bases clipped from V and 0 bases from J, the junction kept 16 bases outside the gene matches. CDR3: CASSPWVRGGDVSYEQYF. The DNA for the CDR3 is TGTGCCAGCAGCCCCTGGGTAAGAGGGGGCGACGTCTCCTACGAGCAGTACTTC. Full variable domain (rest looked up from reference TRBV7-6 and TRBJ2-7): GAGVSQSPRYKVTKRGQDVALRCDPISGHVSLYWYRQALGQGPEFLTYFNYEAQQDKSGLPNDRFSAERPEGSISTLTIQRTEQRDSAMYRCASSPWVRGGDVSYEQYFGPGTRLTVT.

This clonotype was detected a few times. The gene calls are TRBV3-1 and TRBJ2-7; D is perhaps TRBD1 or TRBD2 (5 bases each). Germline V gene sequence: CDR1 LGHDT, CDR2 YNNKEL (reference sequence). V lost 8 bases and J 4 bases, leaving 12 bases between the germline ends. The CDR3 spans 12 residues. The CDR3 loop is CASGFWGYEQYF. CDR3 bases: TGTGCCAGCGGCTTTTGGGGGTACGAGCAGTACTTC.

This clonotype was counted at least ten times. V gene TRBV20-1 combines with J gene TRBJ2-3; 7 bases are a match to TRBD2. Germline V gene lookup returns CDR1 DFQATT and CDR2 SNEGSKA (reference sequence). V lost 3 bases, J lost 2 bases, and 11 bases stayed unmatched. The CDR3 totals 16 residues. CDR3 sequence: CSASGWASGFTDTQYF. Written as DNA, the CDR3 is TGCAGTGCTAGTGGTTGGGCTAGCGGATTCACAGATACGCAGTATTTT.

CDR3 loop: CSATKPEQFF. CDR3 sequence (DNA): TGCAGTGCCACTAAACCCGAGCAGTTCTTC. The rearrangement links TRBV20-1 to TRBJ2-1; no clear D. The germline V gene has CDR1 DFQATT and CDR2 SNEGSKA (reference sequence). Deletions cut 6 bases from V and 10 bases from J, with 10 bases between. The CDR3 length is 10 residues.

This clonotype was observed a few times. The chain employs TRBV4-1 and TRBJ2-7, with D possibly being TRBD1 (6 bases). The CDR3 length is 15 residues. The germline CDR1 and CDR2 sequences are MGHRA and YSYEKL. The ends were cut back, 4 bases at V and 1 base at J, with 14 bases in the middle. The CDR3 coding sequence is TGCGCCAGCAGCCCCAGGACAGCCTCGTCCTACGAGCAGTACTTC. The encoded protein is CASSPRTASSYEQYF.

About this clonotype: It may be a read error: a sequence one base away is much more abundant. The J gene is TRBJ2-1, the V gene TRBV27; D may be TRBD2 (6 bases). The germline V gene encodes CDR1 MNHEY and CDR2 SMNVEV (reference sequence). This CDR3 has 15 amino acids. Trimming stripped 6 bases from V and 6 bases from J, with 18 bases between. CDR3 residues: CASRRLGQEGNEQFF. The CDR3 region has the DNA TGTGCCAGCAGACGACTCGGGCAGGAGGGCAATGAGCAGTTCTTC.

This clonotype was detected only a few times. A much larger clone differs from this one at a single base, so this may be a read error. Written as DNA, the CDR3 is TGTACCAGCAGTTTGAGCGGGAGCGCAGATACGCAGTATTTT. Translation gives CTSSLSGSADTQYF. The chain combines TRBV12-3 or TRBV12-4 with TRBJ2-3; 8 bases are a match to TRBD2. This CDR3 comprises 14 residues.

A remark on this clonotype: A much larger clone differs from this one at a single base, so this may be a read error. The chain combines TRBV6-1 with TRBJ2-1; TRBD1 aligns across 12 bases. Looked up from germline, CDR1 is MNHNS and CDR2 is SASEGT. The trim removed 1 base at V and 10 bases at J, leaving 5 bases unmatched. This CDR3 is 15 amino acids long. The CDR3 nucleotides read TGTGCCAGCAGTGAAGTCGGGACAGGGGGCTACGAGCAGTTCTTC. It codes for CASSEVGTGGYEQFF.

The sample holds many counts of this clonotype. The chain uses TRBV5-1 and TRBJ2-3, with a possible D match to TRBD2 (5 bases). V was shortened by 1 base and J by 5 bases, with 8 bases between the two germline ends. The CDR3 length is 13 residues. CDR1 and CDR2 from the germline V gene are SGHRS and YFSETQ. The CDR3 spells CASSLLRVDTQYF. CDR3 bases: TGCGCCAGCAGCTTGCTGAGGGTAGATACGCAGTATTTT.

The CDR3 DNA reads as TGTGCCAGCAGTCGACAGGTGAAGTCCTACGAGCAGTACTTC. It is translated as CASSRQVKSYEQYF. The J gene is TRBJ2-7, the V gene TRBV12-3 or TRBV12-4; TRBD1 might be the D (6 bases). The CDR3 is 14 amino acids. V lost 5 bases to trimming and J lost 1 base, with 12 bases between them.

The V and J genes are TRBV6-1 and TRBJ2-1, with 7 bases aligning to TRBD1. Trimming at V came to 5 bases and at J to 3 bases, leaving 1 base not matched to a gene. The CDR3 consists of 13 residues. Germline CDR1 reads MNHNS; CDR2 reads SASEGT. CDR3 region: CASSTGVYNEQFF. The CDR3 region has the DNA TGTGCCAGCAGTACAGGGGTCTACAATGAGCAGTTCTTC.

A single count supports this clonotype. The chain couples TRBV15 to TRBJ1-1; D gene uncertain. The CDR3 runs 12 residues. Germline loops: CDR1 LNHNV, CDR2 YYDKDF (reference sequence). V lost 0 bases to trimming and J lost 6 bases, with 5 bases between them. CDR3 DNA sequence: TGTGCCACCAGCAGAGAGGCCTCTGAAGCTTTCTTT. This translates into CATSREASEAFF. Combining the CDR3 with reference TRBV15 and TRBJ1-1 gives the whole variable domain DAMVIQNPRYQVTQFGKPVTLSCSQTLNHNVMYWYQQKSSQAPKLLFHYYDKDFNNEADTPDNFQSRRPNTSFCFLDIRSPGLGDTAMYLCATSREASEAFFGQGTRLTVV.

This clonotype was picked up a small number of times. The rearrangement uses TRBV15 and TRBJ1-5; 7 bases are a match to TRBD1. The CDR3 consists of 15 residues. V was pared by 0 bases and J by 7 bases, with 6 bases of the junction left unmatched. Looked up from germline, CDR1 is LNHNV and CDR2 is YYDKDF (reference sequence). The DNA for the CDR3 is TGTGCCACCAGCAGAGACAGGGGGTATGGACAGCCCCAGCATTTT. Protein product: CATSRDRGYGQPQHF.

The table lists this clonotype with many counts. The CDR3 loop is CASSILSGRAHEQYF. Here the CDR3 DNA reads TGTGCCAGCAGTATACTTAGCGGGAGGGCCCACGAGCAGTACTTC. V gene TRBV12-3 or TRBV12-4 combines with J gene TRBJ2-7; 11 bases align to TRBD2. This CDR3 has 15 residues. The V and J ends lost 5 bases and 5 bases, in that order; junction bases with no gene match: 8.

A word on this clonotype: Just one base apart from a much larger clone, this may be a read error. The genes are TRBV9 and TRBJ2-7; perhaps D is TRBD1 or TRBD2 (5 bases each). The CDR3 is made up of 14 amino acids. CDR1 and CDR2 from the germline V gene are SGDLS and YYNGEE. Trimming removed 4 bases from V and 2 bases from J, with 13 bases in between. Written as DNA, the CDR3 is TGTGCCAGCAGCTCCCGGGACGGGCCCTACGAGCAGTACTTC. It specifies CASSSRDGPYEQYF. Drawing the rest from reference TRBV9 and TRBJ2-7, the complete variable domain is DSGVTQTPKHLITATGQRVTLRCSPRSGDLSVYWYQQSLDQGLQFLIQYYNGEERAKGNILERFSAQQFPDLHSELNLSSLELGDSALYFCASSSRDGPYEQYFGPGTRLTVT.

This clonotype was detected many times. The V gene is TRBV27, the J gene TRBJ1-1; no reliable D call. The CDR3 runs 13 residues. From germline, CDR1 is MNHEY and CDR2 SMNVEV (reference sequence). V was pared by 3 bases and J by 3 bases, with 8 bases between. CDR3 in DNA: TGTGCCAGCAGTTTTTACGCAGACACTGAAGCTTTCTTT. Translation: CASSFYADTEAFF.

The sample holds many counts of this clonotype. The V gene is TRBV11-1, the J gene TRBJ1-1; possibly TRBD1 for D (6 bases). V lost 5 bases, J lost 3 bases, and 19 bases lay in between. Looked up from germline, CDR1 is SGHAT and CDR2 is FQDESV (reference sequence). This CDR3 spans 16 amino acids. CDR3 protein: CASSPSFRTAYTEAFF. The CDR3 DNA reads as TGTGCCAGCAGCCCTTCGTTTAGGACAGCCTACACTGAAGCTTTCTTT. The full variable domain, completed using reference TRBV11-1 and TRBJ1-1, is EAEVAQSPRYKITEKSQAVAFWCDPISGHATLYWYRQILGQGPELLVQFQDESVVDDSQLPKDRFSAERLKGVDSTLKIQPAELGDSAMYLCASSPSFRTAYTEAFFGQGTRLTVV.

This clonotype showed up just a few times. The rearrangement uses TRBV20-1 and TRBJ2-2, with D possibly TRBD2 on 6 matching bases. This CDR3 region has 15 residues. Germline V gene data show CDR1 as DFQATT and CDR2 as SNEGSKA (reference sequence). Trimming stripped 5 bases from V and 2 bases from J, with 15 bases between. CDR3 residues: CSAGLGLLNTGELFF. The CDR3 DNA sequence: TGCAGTGCTGGCCTGGGACTTCTAAACACCGGGGAGCTGTTTTTT.

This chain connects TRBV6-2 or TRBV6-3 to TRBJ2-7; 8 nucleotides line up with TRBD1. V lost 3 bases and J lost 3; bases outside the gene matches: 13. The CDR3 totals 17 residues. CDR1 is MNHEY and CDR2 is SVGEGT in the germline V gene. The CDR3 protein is CASSYGSGLTGDYEQYF. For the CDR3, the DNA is TGTGCCAGCAGTTATGGCAGTGGGTTGACAGGGGACTACGAGCAGTACTTC.

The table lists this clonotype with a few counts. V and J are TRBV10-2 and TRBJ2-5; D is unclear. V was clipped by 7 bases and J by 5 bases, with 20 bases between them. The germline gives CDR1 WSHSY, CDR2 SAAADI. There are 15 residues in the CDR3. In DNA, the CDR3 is TGCGCCAGCACCATAAATTCCCAATCGAGGGAGACCCAGTACTTC. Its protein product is CASTINSQSRETQYF.

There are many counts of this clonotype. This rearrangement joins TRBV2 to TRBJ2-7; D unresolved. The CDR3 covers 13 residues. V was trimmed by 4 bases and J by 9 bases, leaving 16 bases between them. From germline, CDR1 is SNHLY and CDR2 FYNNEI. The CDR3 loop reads CASSVRFQVGQYF. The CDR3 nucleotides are TGTGCCAGCAGTGTCCGATTTCAGGTCGGGCAGTACTTC.

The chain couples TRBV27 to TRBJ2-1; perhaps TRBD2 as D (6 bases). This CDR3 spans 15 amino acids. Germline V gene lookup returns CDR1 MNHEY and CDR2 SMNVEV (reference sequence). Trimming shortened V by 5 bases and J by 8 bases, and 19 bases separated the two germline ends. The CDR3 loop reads CASSDNRGLFDEQFF. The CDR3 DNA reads TGTGCCAGCAGTGATAACCGGGGACTCTTCGATGAGCAGTTCTTC.